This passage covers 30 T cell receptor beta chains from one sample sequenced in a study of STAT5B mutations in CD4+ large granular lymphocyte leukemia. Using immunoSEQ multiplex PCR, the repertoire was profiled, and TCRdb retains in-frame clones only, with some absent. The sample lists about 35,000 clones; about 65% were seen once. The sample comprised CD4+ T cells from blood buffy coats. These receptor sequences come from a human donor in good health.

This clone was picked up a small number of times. The CDR3 region has the DNA TGTGCCAGCAGTTTAATGGGACAGGGGGTTTCTGAAGCTTTCTTT. Encoded protein: CASSLMGQGVSEAFF. The V call is TRBV28, the J call TRBJ1-1, with 11 bases fitting TRBD1. The CDR3 covers 15 residues. The V gene's germline CDR1 is MDHEN and CDR2 SYDVKM. V lost 2 bases and J lost 6; bases outside the gene matches: 5.

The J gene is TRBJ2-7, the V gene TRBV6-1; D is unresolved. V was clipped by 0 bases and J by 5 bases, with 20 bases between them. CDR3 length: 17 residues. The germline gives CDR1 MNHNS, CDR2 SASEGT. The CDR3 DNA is TGTGCCAGCAGTGAAGCGGAAAGAAGGGCAGGACGGCACGAGCAGTACTTC. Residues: CASSEAERRAGRHEQYF.

The CDR3 protein is CSAGTGFEQFF. The CDR3 DNA sequence: TGCAGTGCTGGGACGGGATTTGAGCAGTTCTTC. The rearrangement uses TRBV20-1 and TRBJ2-1, with D possibly being TRBD1 or TRBD2 (5 bases each). V lost 5 bases to trimming and J lost 9 bases, with 11 bases between them. The CDR3 is 11 amino acids. Germline-derived CDR1 and CDR2 are DFQATT and SNEGSKA (reference sequence).

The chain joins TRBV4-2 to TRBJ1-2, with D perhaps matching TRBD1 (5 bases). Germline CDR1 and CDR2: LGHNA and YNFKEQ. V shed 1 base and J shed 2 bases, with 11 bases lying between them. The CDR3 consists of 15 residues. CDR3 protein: CASSQALTENYGYTF. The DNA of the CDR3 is TGTGCCAGCAGCCAAGCCTTGACAGAGAACTATGGCTACACCTTC.

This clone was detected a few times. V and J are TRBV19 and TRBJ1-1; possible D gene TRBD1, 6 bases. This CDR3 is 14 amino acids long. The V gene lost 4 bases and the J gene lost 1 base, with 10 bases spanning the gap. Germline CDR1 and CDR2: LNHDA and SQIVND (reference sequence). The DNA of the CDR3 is TGTGCCAGTAGTAGGACAGTACAGAACACTGAAGCTTTCTTT. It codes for CASSRTVQNTEAFF.

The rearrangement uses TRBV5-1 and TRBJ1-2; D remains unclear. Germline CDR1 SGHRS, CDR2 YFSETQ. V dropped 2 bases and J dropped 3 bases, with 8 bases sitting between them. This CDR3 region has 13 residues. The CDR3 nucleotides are TGCGCCAGCAGCTTCACAGACTACTATGGCTACACCTTC. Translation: CASSFTDYYGYTF.

The CDR3 nucleotides are TGTGCCAGCAGCCAAGGGGGACAGGGGGCCGAAAATGAGCAGTTCTTC. It is translated as CASSQGGQGAENEQFF. The genes are TRBV4-2 and TRBJ2-1; 12 positions match TRBD1. Per germline, CDR1 LGHNA and CDR2 YNFKEQ. The CDR3 sequence is 16 residues long. V gave up 1 base and J gave up 7 bases; unmatched junction bases: 5.

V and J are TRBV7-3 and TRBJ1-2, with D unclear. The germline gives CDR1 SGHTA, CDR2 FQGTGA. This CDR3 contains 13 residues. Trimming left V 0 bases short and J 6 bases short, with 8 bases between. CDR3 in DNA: TGTGCCAGCAGCTTAACAGGGAAGGATGGCTACACCTTC. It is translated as CASSLTGKDGYTF.

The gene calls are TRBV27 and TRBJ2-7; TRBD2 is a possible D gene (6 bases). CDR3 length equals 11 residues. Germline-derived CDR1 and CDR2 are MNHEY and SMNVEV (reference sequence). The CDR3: CAAGERYEQYF. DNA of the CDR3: TGTGCAGCGGGCGAACGATACGAGCAGTACTTC.

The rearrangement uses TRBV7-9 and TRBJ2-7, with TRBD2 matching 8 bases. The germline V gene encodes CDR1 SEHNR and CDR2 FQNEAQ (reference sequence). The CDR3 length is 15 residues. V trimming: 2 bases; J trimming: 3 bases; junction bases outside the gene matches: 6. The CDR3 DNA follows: TGTGCCAGCAGCTTAACGGGAGGGGCTTTCTACGAGCAGTACTTC. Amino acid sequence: CASSLTGGAFYEQYF.

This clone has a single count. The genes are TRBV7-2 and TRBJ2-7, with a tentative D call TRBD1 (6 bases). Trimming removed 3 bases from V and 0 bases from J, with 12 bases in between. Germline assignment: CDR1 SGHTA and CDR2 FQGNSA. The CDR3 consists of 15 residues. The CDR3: CASSFIGGHSYEQYF. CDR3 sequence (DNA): TGTGCCAGCAGCTTTATTGGGGGACACTCCTACGAGCAGTACTTC.

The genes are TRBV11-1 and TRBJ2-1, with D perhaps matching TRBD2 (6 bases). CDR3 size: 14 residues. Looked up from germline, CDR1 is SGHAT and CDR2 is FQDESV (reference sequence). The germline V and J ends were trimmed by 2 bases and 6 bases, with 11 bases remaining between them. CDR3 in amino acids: CASSLSWGGNEQFF. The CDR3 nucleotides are TGTGCCAGCAGCTTATCGTGGGGAGGCAATGAGCAGTTCTTC.

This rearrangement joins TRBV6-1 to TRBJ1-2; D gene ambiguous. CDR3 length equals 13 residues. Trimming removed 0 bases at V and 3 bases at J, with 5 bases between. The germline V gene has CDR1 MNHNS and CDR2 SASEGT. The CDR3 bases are TGTGCCAGCAGTGAAGCGGGAGACTATGGCTACACCTTC. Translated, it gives CASSEAGDYGYTF.

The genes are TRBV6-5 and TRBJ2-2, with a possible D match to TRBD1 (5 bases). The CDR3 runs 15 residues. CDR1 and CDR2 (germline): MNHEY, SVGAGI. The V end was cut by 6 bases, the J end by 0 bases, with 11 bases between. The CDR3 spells CASSLGRTNTGELFF. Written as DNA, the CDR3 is TGTGCCAGCAGCCTGGGGCGTACGAACACCGGGGAGCTGTTTTTT.

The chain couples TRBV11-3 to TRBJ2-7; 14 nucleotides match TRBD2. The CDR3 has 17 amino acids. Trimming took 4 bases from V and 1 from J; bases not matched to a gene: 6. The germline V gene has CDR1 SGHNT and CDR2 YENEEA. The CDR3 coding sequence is TGTGCCAGCAGCTCGTCCGGGACTAGCGGGGGATCCTACGAGCAGTACTTC. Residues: CASSSSGTSGGSYEQYF.

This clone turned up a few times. CDR3 in amino acids: CASGGSGNTIYF. In DNA form, the CDR3 reads TGTGCCAGCGGGGGCTCTGGAAACACCATATATTTT. V gene TRBV19 combines with J gene TRBJ1-3; the D gene is possibly TRBD1 (5 bases). The CDR3 has 12 amino acids. Per germline, CDR1 LNHDA and CDR2 SQIVND (reference sequence). V shed 9 bases and J shed 0 bases, with 6 bases lying between them.

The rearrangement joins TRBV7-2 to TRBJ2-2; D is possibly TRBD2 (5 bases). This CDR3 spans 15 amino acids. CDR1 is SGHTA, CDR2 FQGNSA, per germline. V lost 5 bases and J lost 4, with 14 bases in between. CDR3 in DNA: TGTGCCAGCAGCCCTGCGGTCCGGGGCACCGGGGAGCTGTTTTTT. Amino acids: CASSPAVRGTGELFF.

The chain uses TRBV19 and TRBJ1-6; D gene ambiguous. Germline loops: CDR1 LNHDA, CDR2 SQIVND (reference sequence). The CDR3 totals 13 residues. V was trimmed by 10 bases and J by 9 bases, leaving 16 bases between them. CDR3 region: CATQRGLGSPLHF. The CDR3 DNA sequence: TGTGCCACCCAAAGAGGGCTGGGTTCACCCCTCCACTTT.

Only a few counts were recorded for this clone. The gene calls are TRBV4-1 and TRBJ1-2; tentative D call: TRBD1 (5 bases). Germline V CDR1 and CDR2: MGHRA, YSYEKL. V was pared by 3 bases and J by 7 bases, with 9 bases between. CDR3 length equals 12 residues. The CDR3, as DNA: TGCGCCAGCAGCCAGGGGCAGCCTGGCTACACCTTC. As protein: CASSQGQPGYTF.

The DNA for the CDR3 is TGTGCCAGCAGCAAAAATTCAGATACGCAGTATTTT. Its protein is CASSKNSDTQYF. The rearrangement joins TRBV7-8 to TRBJ2-3; D gene ambiguous. Trimming removed 5 bases at V and 4 bases at J, with 7 bases between. This CDR3 spans 12 amino acids. Germline CDR1 and CDR2: SGHVS and FQNEAQ.

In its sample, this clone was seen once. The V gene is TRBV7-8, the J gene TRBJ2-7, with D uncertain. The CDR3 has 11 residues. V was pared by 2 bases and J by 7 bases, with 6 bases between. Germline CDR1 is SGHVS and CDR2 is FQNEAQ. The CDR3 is CASSLNREQYF. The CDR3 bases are TGTGCCAGCAGCTTAAATAGGGAGCAGTACTTC.

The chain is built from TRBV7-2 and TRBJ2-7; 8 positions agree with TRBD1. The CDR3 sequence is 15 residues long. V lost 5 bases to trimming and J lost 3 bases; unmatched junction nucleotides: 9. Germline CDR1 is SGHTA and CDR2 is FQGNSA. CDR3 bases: TGTGCCAGCAGCCTAGGACAGGGTGGAATCTACGAGCAGTACTTC. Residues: CASSLGQGGIYEQYF.

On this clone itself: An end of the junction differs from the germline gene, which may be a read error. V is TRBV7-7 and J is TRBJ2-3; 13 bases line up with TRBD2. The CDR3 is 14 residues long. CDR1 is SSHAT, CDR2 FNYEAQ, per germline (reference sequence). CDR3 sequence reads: CASSPGLAGETQYF. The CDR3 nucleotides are TGTGCTAGCAGCCCCGGACTAGCGGGGGAAACGCAGTATTTT.

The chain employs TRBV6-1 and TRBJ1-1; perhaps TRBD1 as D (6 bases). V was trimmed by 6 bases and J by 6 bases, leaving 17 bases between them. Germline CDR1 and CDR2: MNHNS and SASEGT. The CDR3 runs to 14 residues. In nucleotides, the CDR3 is TGTGCCAGCAGGAGACAGGAGCGGGGTGCTGAAGCTTTCTTT. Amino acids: CASRRQERGAEAFF.

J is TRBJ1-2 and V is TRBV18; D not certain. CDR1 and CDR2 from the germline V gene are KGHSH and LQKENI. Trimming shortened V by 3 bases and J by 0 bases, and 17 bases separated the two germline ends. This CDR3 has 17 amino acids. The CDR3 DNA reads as TGTGCCAGCTCACCGACGACACGGAATTCAGCTAACTATGGCTACACCTTC. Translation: CASSPTTRNSANYGYTF.

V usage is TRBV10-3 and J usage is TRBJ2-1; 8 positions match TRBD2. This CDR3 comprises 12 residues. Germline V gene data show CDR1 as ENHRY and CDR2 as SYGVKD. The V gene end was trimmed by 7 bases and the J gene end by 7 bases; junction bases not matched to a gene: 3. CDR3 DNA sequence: TGTGCCATCACCGCGGGGGGTAATGAGCAGTTCTTC. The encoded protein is CAITAGGNEQFF.

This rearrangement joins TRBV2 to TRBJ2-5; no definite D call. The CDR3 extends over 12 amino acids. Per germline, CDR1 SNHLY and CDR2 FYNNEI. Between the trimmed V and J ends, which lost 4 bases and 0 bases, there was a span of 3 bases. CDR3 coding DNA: TGTGCCAGCAGTGTGGACCAAGAGACCCAGTACTTC. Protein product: CASSVDQETQYF.

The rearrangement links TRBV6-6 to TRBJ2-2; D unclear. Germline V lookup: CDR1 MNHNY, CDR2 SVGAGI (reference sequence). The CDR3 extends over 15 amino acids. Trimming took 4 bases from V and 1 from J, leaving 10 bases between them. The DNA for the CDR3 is TGTGCCAGCAGTTCCTCATCACGGAACACCGGGGAGCTGTTTTTT. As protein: CASSSSSRNTGELFF.

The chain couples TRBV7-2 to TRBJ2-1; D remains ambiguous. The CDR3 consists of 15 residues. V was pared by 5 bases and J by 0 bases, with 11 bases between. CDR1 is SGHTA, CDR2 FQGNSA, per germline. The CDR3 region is CASSPTPSSYNEQFF. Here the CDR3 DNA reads TGTGCCAGCAGCCCAACACCGAGCTCCTACAATGAGCAGTTCTTC.

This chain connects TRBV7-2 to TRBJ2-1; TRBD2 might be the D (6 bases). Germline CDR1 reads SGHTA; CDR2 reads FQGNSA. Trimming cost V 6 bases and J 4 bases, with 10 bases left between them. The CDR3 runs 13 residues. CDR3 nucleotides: TGTGCCAGCAGTCCTGCGGGGTACAATGAGCAGTTCTTC. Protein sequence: CASSPAGYNEQFF.